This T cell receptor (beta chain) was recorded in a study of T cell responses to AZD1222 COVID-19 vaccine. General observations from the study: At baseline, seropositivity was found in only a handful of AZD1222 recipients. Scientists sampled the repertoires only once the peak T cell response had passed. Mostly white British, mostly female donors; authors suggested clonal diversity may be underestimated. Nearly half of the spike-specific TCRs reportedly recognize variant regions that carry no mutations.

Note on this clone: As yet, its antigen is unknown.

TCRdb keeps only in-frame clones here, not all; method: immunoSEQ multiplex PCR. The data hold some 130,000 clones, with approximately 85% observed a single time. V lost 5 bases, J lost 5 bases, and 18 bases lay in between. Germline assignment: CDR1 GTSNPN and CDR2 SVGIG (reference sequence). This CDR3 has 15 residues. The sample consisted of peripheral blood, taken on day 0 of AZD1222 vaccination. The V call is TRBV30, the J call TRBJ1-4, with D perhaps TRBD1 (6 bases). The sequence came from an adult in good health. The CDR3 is CAWSRGGPPNEKLFF. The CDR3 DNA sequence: TGTGCCTGGTCGCGTGGGGGGCCGCCCAATGAAAAACTGTTTTTT.